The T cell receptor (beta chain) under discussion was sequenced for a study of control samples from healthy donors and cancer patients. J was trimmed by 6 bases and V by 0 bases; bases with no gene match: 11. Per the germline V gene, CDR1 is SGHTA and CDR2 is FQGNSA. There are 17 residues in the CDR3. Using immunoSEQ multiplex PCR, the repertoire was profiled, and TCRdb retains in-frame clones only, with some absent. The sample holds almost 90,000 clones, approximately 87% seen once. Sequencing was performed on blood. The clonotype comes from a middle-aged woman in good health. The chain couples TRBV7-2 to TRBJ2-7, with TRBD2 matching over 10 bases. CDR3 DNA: TGTGCCAGCAGCTTAGCGCTTGTTAGCGGGGGGTTCGCCGAGCAGTACTTC. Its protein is CASSLALVSGGFAEQYF.